One and the same sample provided the 21 T cell receptor beta chains below, sequenced in a study of T cell repertoires in cytomegalovirus infection. TCRdb recomputed calls from the reads with MiXCR, one row per CDR3 protein. This table has around 85,000 distinct CDR3 sequences, about half appearing once. Their antigen targets remain unknown. The source material was CD8+ T cells from cultured PBMCs, sampled from culture after CMV antigen stimulation. The origin of the receptors is a human donor in good health (CMV status not recorded). Some clones in this sample may be carry-over from other donors' samples.

The rearrangement links TRBV12-5 to TRBJ2-2; 9 positions match TRBD1. The CDR3 is made up of 16 amino acids. Per germline, CDR1 LGHNT and CDR2 FRNRAP. J was trimmed by 4 bases and V by 3 bases; bases with no gene match: 6. The CDR3 DNA is TGTGCTAGTGGTTTATACAGGGGGCGCACCACCGGGGAGCTGTTTTTT. Translated: CASGLYRGRTTGELFF. The full variable domain, its missing parts supplied by reference TRBV12-5 and TRBJ2-2, is DARVTQTPRHKVTEMGQEVTMRCQPILGHNTVFWYRQTMMQGLELLAYFRNRAPLDDSGMPKDRFSAEMPDATLATLKIQPSEPRDSAVYFCASGLYRGRTTGELFFGEGSRLTVL.

V usage is TRBV7-7 and J usage is TRBJ2-2, with 8 nucleotides matching TRBD2. The CDR3 extends over 16 amino acids. CDR1 SSHAT and CDR2 FNYEAQ come from the germline V gene (reference sequence). V gave up 5 bases and J gave up 4 bases; unmatched junction bases: 9. CDR3 residues: CASSGFGGASTGELFF. The CDR3 DNA sequence: TGTGCCAGCAGCGGTTTCGGGGGGGCTAGCACCGGGGAGCTGTTTTTT.

The V gene is TRBV7-9, the J gene TRBJ2-7, with D unresolved. Germline values: CDR1 SEHNR, CDR2 FQNEAQ (reference sequence). The CDR3 runs to 15 residues. V was trimmed by 5 bases and J by 1 base, leaving 15 bases between them. This CDR3 is CASSPRMTVSYEQYF. The CDR3 region has the DNA TGTGCCAGCAGCCCGAGAATGACGGTTTCCTACGAGCAGTACTTC.

The chain has TRBV19 and TRBJ2-1; no clear D gene. Germline V gives CDR1 LNHDA, CDR2 SQIVND (reference sequence). The CDR3 covers 16 residues. Trimming pared 5 bases from V and 2 bases from J, leaving 16 bases between. CDR3 nucleotide sequence: TGTGCCAGTAGTCAGAACCTATGGCCCACCTACAATGAGCAGTTCTTC. Its translation is CASSQNLWPTYNEQFF. Together with reference TRBV19 and TRBJ2-1, the CDR3 gives the full variable domain: DGGITQSPKYLFRKEGQNVTLSCEQNLNHDAMYWYRQDPGQGLRLIYYSQIVNDFQKGDIAEGYSVSREKKESFPLTVTSAQKNPTAFYLCASSQNLWPTYNEQFFGPGTRLTVL.

Only a few counts were recorded for this clonotype. V usage is TRBV4-1 and J usage is TRBJ1-2; TRBD1 agrees at 9 bases. Looked up from germline, CDR1 is MGHRA and CDR2 is YSYEKL. This CDR3 comprises 19 residues. V shed 0 bases, J shed 2 bases, and the junction held 13 bases outside the gene matches. The CDR3 nucleotides read TGCGCCAGCAGCCAAGATATCCCCCCTAACAGGGGGCGAAACTATGGCTACACCTTC. It encodes CASSQDIPPNRGRNYGYTF.

J is TRBJ1-5 and V is TRBV7-2; D uncertain. This CDR3 region has 13 residues. Germline CDR1 is SGHTA and CDR2 is FQGNSA. V was cut by 6 bases and J by 4 bases, with 10 bases left in between. The CDR3: CASSSGRNQPQHF. Here the CDR3 DNA reads TGTGCCAGCAGTTCAGGAAGGAATCAGCCCCAGCATTTT.

CDR3 sequence: CASAPPQGTGELFF. The CDR3, as DNA: TGTGCCAGCGCTCCCCCCCAGGGAACCGGGGAGCTGTTTTTT. The chain joins TRBV9 to TRBJ2-2; D may be TRBD1 (5 bases). V lost 7 bases and J lost 5, with 15 bases in between. Germline V lookup: CDR1 SGDLS, CDR2 YYNGEE. The CDR3 contains 14 residues.

This clonotype turned up a few times. The chain carries TRBV6-5 and TRBJ2-1; 15 bases align to TRBD2. Germline loops: CDR1 MNHEY, CDR2 SVGAGI. This CDR3 is 18 amino acids long. With 2 bases clipped from V and 2 bases from J, the junction kept 4 bases outside the gene matches. The CDR3: CASSYTGLAGGPYNEQFF. Written as DNA, the CDR3 is TGTGCCAGCAGTTACACGGGACTAGCGGGAGGTCCCTACAATGAGCAGTTCTTC.

The chain combines TRBV27 with TRBJ1-1; a possible D gene is TRBD1 (5 bases). Germline V CDR1 and CDR2: MNHEY, SMNVEV (reference sequence). V was trimmed by 0 bases and J by 6 bases, leaving 8 bases between them. The CDR3 has 13 residues. In DNA, the CDR3 is TGTGCCAGCAGTTTATCGGGGGACGCTGAAGCTTTCTTT. Protein: CASSLSGDAEAFF.

The chain combines TRBV5-5 with TRBJ1-5; TRBD1 matches 8 bases. The junction had 3 bases not matched to a gene; V was cut back by 4 bases and J by 6 bases. The CDR3 spans 13 residues. The V gene's germline CDR1 is SGHKS and CDR2 YYEKEE (reference sequence). CDR3 region: CASSDRGGQPQHF. The CDR3 DNA follows: TGTGCCAGCAGCGACAGGGGCGGTCAGCCCCAGCATTTT.

The V gene is TRBV7-8, the J gene TRBJ1-1; 7 bases match TRBD1. Germline V gene lookup returns CDR1 SGHVS and CDR2 FQNEAQ. The junction had 9 bases not matched to a gene; V was cut back by 3 bases and J by 14 bases. This CDR3 contains 12 residues. The CDR3 protein is CASSFGTVTYFF. In DNA, the CDR3 is TGTGCCAGCAGCTTCGGGACAGTAACCTACTTCTTT.

The rearrangement joins TRBV28 to TRBJ1-5, with 10 bases fitting TRBD1. V was pared by 3 bases and J by 4 bases, with 3 bases of the junction left unmatched. This CDR3 contains 15 residues. Looked up from germline, CDR1 is MDHEN and CDR2 is SYDVKM. DNA of the CDR3: TGTGCCAGCAGTTTTCCGGACAGGGGGAATCAGCCCCAGCATTTT. Translation: CASSFPDRGNQPQHF.

In this sample, this clonotype turned up a few times. The chain combines TRBV5-1 with TRBJ1-4, with 9 bases aligning to TRBD1. CDR3 size: 15 residues. Germline CDR1 and CDR2: SGHRS and YFSETQ. Germline trimming cut 4 bases from V and 6 bases from J; bases unmatched to any gene: 7. CDR3: CASSLLQGADEKLFF. As DNA, the CDR3 is TGCGCCAGCAGCCTACTACAGGGGGCTGATGAAAAACTGTTTTTT.

V gene TRBV7-9 combines with J gene TRBJ2-2; TRBD2 agrees at 7 bases. J lost 3 bases, V lost 4 bases, and 8 bases had no gene match. The CDR3 covers 16 residues. Germline assignment: CDR1 SEHNR and CDR2 FQNEAQ (reference sequence). The CDR3: CASSSKRGDDTGELFF. In DNA, the CDR3 is TGTGCCAGCAGCTCTAAACGGGGGGACGACACCGGGGAGCTGTTTTTT.

The chain is built from TRBV7-8 and TRBJ2-7, with a possible D match to TRBD1 (5 bases). Trimming stripped 6 bases from V and 6 bases from J, with 18 bases between. In germline, CDR1 is SGHVS, CDR2 FQNEAQ. The CDR3 covers 14 residues. CDR3 residues: CASREYRSPGEQYF. The CDR3 bases are TGTGCCAGCAGAGAGTACAGGTCCCCCGGCGAGCAGTACTTC.

The V and J genes are TRBV7-8 and TRBJ2-3; unclear D gene. Germline V gene lookup returns CDR1 SGHVS and CDR2 FQNEAQ. This CDR3 contains 15 residues. V dropped 3 bases and J dropped 2 bases, with 12 bases sitting between them. CDR3 DNA sequence: TGTGCCAGCAGCTTGCAGGACCTACACACAGATACGCAGTATTTT. Protein sequence: CASSLQDLHTDTQYF.

V usage is TRBV6-2 or TRBV6-3 and J usage is TRBJ2-4; D not certain. V dropped 0 bases and J dropped 0 bases, with 9 bases sitting between them. Germline V gene lookup returns CDR1 MNHEY and CDR2 SVGEGT. The CDR3 has 16 amino acids. The CDR3 DNA reads TGTGCCAGCAGTTACTCCACCGACGTAGCCAAAAACATTCAGTACTTC. Translated, it gives CASSYSTDVAKNIQYF.

This clonotype was seen a few times. V and J are TRBV28 and TRBJ1-1, with a possible D match to TRBD1 (6 bases). Germline V gene lookup returns CDR1 MDHEN and CDR2 SYDVKM. V was shortened by 8 bases and J by 0 bases, with 7 bases between the two germline ends. CDR3 length equals 12 residues. CDR3 loop: CASRTVNTEAFF. CDR3 DNA: TGTGCCAGCCGGACAGTGAACACTGAAGCTTTCTTT.

The chain carries TRBV6-5 and TRBJ2-1, with D hard to call. CDR1 and CDR2 from the germline V gene are MNHEY and SVGAGI. This CDR3 comprises 13 residues. V gave up 3 bases and J gave up 4 bases, with 7 bases separating them. CDR3 DNA sequence: TGTGCCAGCAGTTATTCAGATTACAATGAGCAGTTCTTC. The encoded protein is CASSYSDYNEQFF.

The chain couples TRBV27 to TRBJ1-1, with unresolved D. Trimming pared 9 bases from V and 5 bases from J, leaving 10 bases between. Germline assignment: CDR1 MNHEY and CDR2 SMNVEV (reference sequence). The CDR3 has 11 residues. CDR3 in DNA: TGTGCCAGTGTACGCTGGACTGAAGCTTTCTTT. Protein product: CASVRWTEAFF.

This sequence joins TRBV27 and TRBJ2-1; weak D call: TRBD2 (6 bases). The CDR3 runs to 16 residues. Germline V gives CDR1 MNHEY, CDR2 SMNVEV (reference sequence). Trimming left V 1 base short and J 4 bases short, with 14 bases between. Written as DNA, the CDR3 is TGTGCCAGCAGTTTATTCGGGCCGGGAGCTTACAATGAGCAGTTCTTC. The encoded protein is CASSLFGPGAYNEQFF.